This T cell receptor (beta chain) comes out of a study of T cell responses to AZD1222 COVID-19 vaccine. Sequencing used immunoSEQ multiplex PCR; TCRdb keeps in-frame clones, though not all of them. The sample includes 79,000 or so clones, roughly 80% seen only once; the top ten take 27%. Study-wide results and caveats: Only a handful of AZD1222 recipients, more than five in all, had baseline seropositivity. Donors were largely white British and mainly female; clonal diversity was possibly underestimated. Repertoires were obtained solely post-peak T cell response. Dominant at 160-218 and 743-854, vaccine-associated CD4 TCRs also spanned spike.

The germline V gene has CDR1 LNHDA and CDR2 SQIVND (reference sequence). The CDR3 runs to 17 residues. V was shortened by 6 bases and J by 3 bases, with 23 bases between the two germline ends. A word on this clone: Its antigen is not identified.

This TCR derives from an adult who received the MenACWY meningococcal vaccine as a control. This rearrangement joins TRBV19 to TRBJ1-2; maybe TRBD1 (6 bases). The sample was peripheral blood, taken 28 days after the second dose of the MenACWY control vaccine. CDR3 sequence: CASRYPPGLGGDYGYTF. The CDR3 DNA reads as TGTGCCAGTAGATACCCCCCAGGTTTAGGGGGGGACTATGGCTACACCTTC.